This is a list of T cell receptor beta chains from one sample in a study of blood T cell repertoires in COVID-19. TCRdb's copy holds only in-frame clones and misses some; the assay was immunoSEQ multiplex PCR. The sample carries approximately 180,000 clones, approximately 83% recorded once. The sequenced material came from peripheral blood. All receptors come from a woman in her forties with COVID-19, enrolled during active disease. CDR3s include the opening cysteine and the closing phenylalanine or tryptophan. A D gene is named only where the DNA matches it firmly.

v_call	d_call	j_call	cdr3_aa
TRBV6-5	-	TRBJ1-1	CASSDNSGTEAFF
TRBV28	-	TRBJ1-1	CASSLFRGGTEAFF
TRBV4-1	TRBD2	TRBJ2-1	CASSQDVTSGSDEQFF
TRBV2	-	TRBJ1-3	CARGGPNRVGNTIYF
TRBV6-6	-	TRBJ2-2	CASSYDRRNTGELFF
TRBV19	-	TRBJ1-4	CASSIGRDVWLFF
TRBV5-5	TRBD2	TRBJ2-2	CASSSLAGANTGELFF
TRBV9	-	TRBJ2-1	CASSVVGRDNEQFF
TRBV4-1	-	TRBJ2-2	CASAYSNTGELFF
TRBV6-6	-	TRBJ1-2	CASSVDYGYTF
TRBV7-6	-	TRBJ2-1	CASSSDSKAYNEQFF
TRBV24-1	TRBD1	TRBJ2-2	CATSESGTGGAWNTGELFF
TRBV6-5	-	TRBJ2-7	CASSRSGYEQYF
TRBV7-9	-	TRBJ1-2	CASSLASGGVPHTF
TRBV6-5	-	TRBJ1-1	CASRARGGGTEAFF
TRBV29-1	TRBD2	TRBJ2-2	CSVARGGNTGELFF
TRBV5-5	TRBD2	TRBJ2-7	CASSRGEGVPMNYEQYF
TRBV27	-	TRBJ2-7	CASSLPGQSFEQYF
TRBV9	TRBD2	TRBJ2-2	CASSPLGRGGTGELFF
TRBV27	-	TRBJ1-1	CASSLRITSDSNTEAFF
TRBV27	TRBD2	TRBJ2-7	CATRTGLAGLYEQYF
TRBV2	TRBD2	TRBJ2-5	CASSGFERGSVPETQYF
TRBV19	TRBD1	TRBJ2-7	CASSYGTGAYEQYF
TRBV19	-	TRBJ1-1	CASSVGGNTEAFF
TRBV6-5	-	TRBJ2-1	CASGAPQGYINEQFF
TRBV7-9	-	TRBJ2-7	CASSLVLSVLPEQYF
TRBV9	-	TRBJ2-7	CASSVGGGHYEQYF
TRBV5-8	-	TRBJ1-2	CASAKEGPNYGYTF
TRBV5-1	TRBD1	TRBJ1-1	CASSLGQGITEAFF
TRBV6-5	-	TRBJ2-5	CASSHLTGAGQTQYF
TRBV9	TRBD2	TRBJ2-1	CASSAEKRGRAGNEQFF
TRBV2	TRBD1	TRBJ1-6	CASSAGQGKSPLHF
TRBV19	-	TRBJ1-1	CASSPLMGGVRTTEAFF
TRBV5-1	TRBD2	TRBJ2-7	CASSSPLLAGGPYEQYF
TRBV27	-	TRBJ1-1	CASGPHPEAFF
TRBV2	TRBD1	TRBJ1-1	CASSEGPGGGTEAFF
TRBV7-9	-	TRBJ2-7	CASSLGRVDEQYF
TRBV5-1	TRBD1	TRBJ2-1	CASSLRQGNEQFF
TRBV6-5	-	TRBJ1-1	CASSTPRGWAFF
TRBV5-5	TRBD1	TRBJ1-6	CASSSSQGQGNSPLHF
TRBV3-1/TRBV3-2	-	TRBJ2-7	CASSQTPSNYEQYF
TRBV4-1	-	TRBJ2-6	CASSQVDGAGANVLTF
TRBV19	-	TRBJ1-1	CASSIYTEAFF
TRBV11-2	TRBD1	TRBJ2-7	CASSDRDRLSPYEQYF
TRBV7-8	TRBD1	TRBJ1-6	CASSLEGQVLRPLHF
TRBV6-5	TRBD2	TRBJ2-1	CASAPVSGGYNEQFF
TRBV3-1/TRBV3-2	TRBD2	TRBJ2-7	CASSQMTSGYYEQYF
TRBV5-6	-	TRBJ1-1	CASSMMGANTEAFF